Below are 7 T cell receptor beta chains sequenced from a single sample in a study of radiation and T cells in renal cell carcinoma. Measured with immunoSEQ multiplex PCR; TCRdb has only the in-frame clones, and not every one. This table holds fewer than 80,000 clones, around four fifths found once. Time point noted: blood 4 weeks post-SBRT, at nephrectomy. This sample's treatment: 15 Gy SBRT to primary tumor, nephrectomy 4 weeks later. The sample here was blood, taken from a patient whose treatment included radiotherapy and nephrectomy. These receptors were obtained from a woman aged 60-75 years with renal cell carcinoma.

V is TRBV5-1 and J is TRBJ2-5; D possibly corresponds to TRBD1 (7 bases). V lost 0 bases and J lost 5, with 11 bases in between. CDR1 is SGHRS, CDR2 YFSETQ, per germline. CDR3 length: 14 amino acids. The CDR3 region is CASSLETGRETQYF. The CDR3 nucleotides read TGCGCCAGCAGCTTGGAGACAGGGAGGGAGACCCAGTACTTC.

The chain couples TRBV19 to TRBJ2-7; 7 bases align to TRBD1. The CDR3 is made up of 15 amino acids. Germline-derived CDR1 and CDR2 are LNHDA and SQIVND (reference sequence). V was clipped by 5 bases and J by 0 bases; unmatched bases: 7. The DNA for the CDR3 is TGTGCCAGTAGTTTACAGGGGACGAGCTCCTACGAGCAGTACTTC. Translated: CASSLQGTSSYEQYF.

This sequence joins TRBV18 and TRBJ1-4, with D possibly being TRBD1 (5 bases). The CDR3 length is 14 residues. Germline CDR1 is KGHSH and CDR2 is LQKENI. Trimming left V 4 bases short and J 0 bases short, with 6 bases between. DNA of the CDR3: TGTGCCAGCTCACAGGGGACAACTAATGAAAAACTGTTTTTT. As protein: CASSQGTTNEKLFF.

V usage is TRBV2 and J usage is TRBJ2-5; the D is unclear. The length of the CDR3 is 13 residues. Germline V CDR1 and CDR2: SNHLY, FYNNEI. Trimming removed 10 bases from V and 2 bases from J, with 14 bases in between. The CDR3 nucleotides read TGTGCCACTACACAGTTAGTACAAGAGACCCAGTACTTC. Translation: CATTQLVQETQYF.

The chain joins TRBV9 to TRBJ1-6; D remains unclear. The CDR3 sequence is 15 residues long. Germline CDR1 and CDR2: SGDLS and YYNGEE. V lost 2 bases and J lost 10, with 16 bases in between. The CDR3 DNA reads TGTGCCAGCAGCGTTGGACGAGACTATTGGTCACCCCTCCACTTT. Amino acid sequence: CASSVGRDYWSPLHF.

The V and J genes are TRBV5-6 and TRBJ2-5, with a tentative D call TRBD2 (5 bases). The CDR3 sequence is 14 residues long. Germline assignment: CDR1 SGHDT and CDR2 YYEEEE. The V end lost 0 bases, the J end lost 7 bases, and 13 bases lay between the germline ends. The CDR3 DNA reads as TGTGCCAGCAGCTTGGGTGGAGGTATGGGGACCCAGTACTTC. The encoded protein is CASSLGGGMGTQYF. Using reference TRBV5-6 and TRBJ2-5 for the parts outside the CDR3, the full variable domain is DAGVTQSPTHLIKTRGQQVTLRCSPKSGHDTVSWYQQALGQGPQFIFQYYEEEERQRGNFPDRFSGHQFPNYSSELNVNALLLGDSALYLCASSLGGGMGTQYFGPGTRLLVL.

The rearrangement joins TRBV4-1 to TRBJ1-5; no clear D gene. The CDR3 consists of 17 residues. Germline loops: CDR1 MGHRA, CDR2 YSYEKL. V lost 0 bases, J lost 1 base, and 13 bases lay in between. The CDR3 protein is CASSQDGAVWSNQPQHF. The CDR3 nucleotides are TGCGCCAGCAGCCAAGATGGAGCCGTTTGGAGCAATCAGCCCCAGCATTTT.